The 3 T cell receptor beta chains in this list originate from one sample, sequenced in a study of blood T cell repertoires in COVID-19. Sequenced by immunoSEQ multiplex PCR; TCRdb stores in-frame clones only, minus some. Of hundreds of thousands of clones in the sample, around 87% were seen once. Specimen: peripheral blood. The source is a human donor in a cohort sampled during active COVID-19.

This clone was counted a few times. CDR3 nucleotides: TGCGCCAGCAGCTTGGGTGCGGAGGAGTTTTCCTACGAGCAGTACTTC. Translating gives CASSLGAEEFSYEQYF. This chain joins TRBV5-1 and TRBJ2-7; D might be TRBD2 (5 bases). Between the trimmed V and J ends, which lost 0 bases and 1 base, there was a span of 14 bases. CDR1 and CDR2 from the germline V gene are SGHRS and YFSETQ. The CDR3 loop spans 16 amino acids.

The V and J genes are TRBV18 and TRBJ2-1; 7 bases are shared with TRBD2. The CDR3 has 17 residues. V shed 6 bases, J shed 6 bases, and the junction held 17 bases outside the gene matches. Looked up from germline, CDR1 is KGHSH and CDR2 is LQKENI. The CDR3 spells CASSELFGGGEFNEQFF. The CDR3 region has the DNA TGTGCCAGCTCTGAACTATTTGGGGGGGGTGAATTCAATGAGCAGTTCTTC.

This chain links TRBV19 with TRBJ2-7, with D perhaps TRBD2 (7 bases). The CDR3 totals 13 residues. The V and J ends lost 6 bases and 5 bases respectively, with 14 bases between them. In germline, CDR1 is LNHDA, CDR2 SQIVND (reference sequence). The chain's CDR3 is CASRAGGTNEQYF. The CDR3 nucleotides read TGTGCCAGTAGAGCCGGGGGGACAAACGAGCAGTACTTC.